Listed here are 18 T cell receptor beta chains from one sample, sequenced in a study of blood T cell repertoires in COVID-19. Sequencing was performed with immunoSEQ multiplex PCR; in TCRdb, only in-frame clones are kept and a portion is missing. The sample shows 280,000 or so clones, 85% of them seen only once. Material: PBMCs or T cells enriched from blood (not recorded which). Receptors originate from a woman between 50 and 59 years old who had recovered from COVID-19.

CDR3 region: CSVVSGGGQPQHF. CDR3 DNA sequence: TGCAGCGTTGTGTCAGGGGGTGGGCAGCCCCAGCATTTT. The chain combines TRBV29-1 with TRBJ1-5, with 7 bases matching TRBD1. The junction had 7 bases not matched to a gene; V was cut back by 4 bases and J by 7 bases. Germline V CDR1 and CDR2: SQVTM, ANQGSEA. This CDR3 spans 13 amino acids.

The chain is built from TRBV6-4 and TRBJ2-1; 7 nucleotides line up with TRBD1. V shed 10 bases and J 9 bases; nucleotides not matched to a gene: 6. The CDR3 is 11 residues long. The germline V gene encodes CDR1 MRHNA and CDR2 SNTAGT. CDR3 residues: CATSQGSEQFF. DNA for the CDR3: TGTGCCACTTCACAGGGGAGTGAGCAGTTCTTC.

The chain links TRBV3-1 (or the pseudogene TRBV3-2) to TRBJ1-1, with TRBD1 matching 8 bases. Germline lookup yields CDR1 LGHDT and CDR2 YNNKEL (reference sequence). V lost 4 bases and J lost 2; bases outside the gene matches: 6. This CDR3 has 15 amino acids. For the CDR3, the DNA is TGTGCCAGCAGCCTGAGACAGGGGAAAAACACTGAAGCTTTCTTT. This gives the protein CASSLRQGKNTEAFF.

This sequence joins TRBV4-3 and TRBJ2-7, with a possible D match to TRBD2 (6 bases). This CDR3 has 13 residues. Germline V gene sequence: CDR1 LGHNA, CDR2 YSLEER. V lost 3 bases and J 5 bases, leaving 11 bases between the germline ends. This chain's CDR3 is CASSQLWGDEQYF. CDR3 in DNA: TGCGCCAGCAGCCAGCTCTGGGGGGACGAGCAGTACTTC.

This clone appeared many times. The rearrangement joins TRBV13 to TRBJ2-3; 11 positions agree with TRBD2. V gave up 3 bases and J gave up 6 bases; unmatched junction bases: 11. The length of the CDR3 is 17 residues. Germline CDR1 and CDR2: PRHDT and FYEKMQ (reference sequence). The DNA for the CDR3 is TGTGCCAGCAGCTTCCTAACTAGCGGGAGTAGGACCGATACGCAGTATTTT. Amino acids: CASSFLTSGSRTDTQYF.

The rearrangement joins TRBV10-3 to TRBJ2-7; 8 nucleotides match TRBD1. Per germline, CDR1 ENHRY and CDR2 SYGVKD. After removal of 3 bases from V and 1 base from J, the junction contained 8 bases not matched to a gene. The CDR3 extends over 16 amino acids. The CDR3 nucleotides are TGTGCCATCAGTGAACCGCCCGGGACAGGTTCCTACGAGCAGTACTTC. This gives the protein CAISEPPGTGSYEQYF.

The rearrangement joins TRBV5-1 to TRBJ2-3; D unresolved. The CDR3 covers 16 residues. V was cut by 0 bases and J by 2 bases, with 13 bases left in between. Germline CDR1 and CDR2: SGHRS and YFSETQ. The CDR3 sequence is CASSLVGTDDTDTQYF. The CDR3 coding sequence is TGCGCCAGCAGCTTGGTGGGTACAGACGACACAGATACGCAGTATTTT.

V gene TRBV7-2 combines with J gene TRBJ2-1, with a weak D call TRBD2 (5 bases). The germline V and J ends were trimmed by 3 bases and 4 bases, with 10 bases remaining between them. This CDR3 is 14 amino acids long. CDR1 is SGHTA and CDR2 is FQGNSA in the germline V gene. CDR3: CASSFPGTYNEQFF. In DNA, the CDR3 is TGTGCCAGCAGCTTTCCGGGAACATACAATGAGCAGTTCTTC.

The CDR3 nucleotides are TGTGCCAGCAGCCTACGGACAGGGGAACCAAGCAATCAGCCCCAGCATTTT. Its protein is CASSLRTGEPSNQPQHF. The J gene is TRBJ1-5, the V gene TRBV7-3; 9 nucleotides line up with TRBD1. Germline CDR1 and CDR2: SGHTA and FQGTGA. The ends lost 5 bases at V and 1 base at J; junction bases unmatched: 9. The CDR3 is made up of 17 amino acids.

This sequence joins TRBV27 and TRBJ1-1; no clear D. Trimming pared 0 bases from V and 2 bases from J, leaving 10 bases between. Per germline, CDR1 MNHEY and CDR2 SMNVEV (reference sequence). The CDR3 spans 15 residues. The CDR3 region has the DNA TGTGCCAGCAGTTTATCCTCCGGGAGAAACACTGAAGCTTTCTTT. As protein: CASSLSSGRNTEAFF.

This clone came up a few times. The chain is built from TRBV12-3 or TRBV12-4 and TRBJ1-5; 9 bases are shared with TRBD1. This CDR3 region has 13 residues. After removal of 7 bases from V and 5 bases from J, the junction contained 3 bases not matched to a gene. Here the CDR3 reads CASNGDRDQPQHF. CDR3 coding DNA: TGTGCCAGCAATGGGGACAGGGATCAGCCCCAGCATTTT.

The chain is built from TRBV5-6 and TRBJ2-5; 9 nucleotides line up with TRBD2. This CDR3 is 15 amino acids long. Germline values: CDR1 SGHDT, CDR2 YYEEEE. V lost 4 bases to trimming and J lost 4 bases; unmatched junction nucleotides: 8. Here the CDR3 DNA reads TGTGCCAGCAGCAAAGAAGCGGGGGGCGGAGAGACCCAGTACTTC. Protein: CASSKEAGGGETQYF.

The chain recombines TRBV9 with TRBJ2-4, with 8 bases matching TRBD2. Germline V gives CDR1 SGDLS, CDR2 YYNGEE. There are 14 residues in the CDR3. V dropped 3 bases and J dropped 8; count of bases not matched to a gene: 7. CDR3 region: CASSGGLATDIQYF. CDR3 bases: TGTGCCAGCAGCGGAGGACTAGCTACAGACATTCAGTACTTC.

The chain combines TRBV5-4 with TRBJ1-6; tentative D call: TRBD1 (5 bases). Germline values: CDR1 SGHNT, CDR2 YYREEE (reference sequence). The CDR3 length is 16 residues. With 4 bases removed from V and 8 bases from J, the gap between germline ends came to 19 bases. In nucleotides, the CDR3 is TGTGCCAGCAGCCCAGGGCCAACTGGCTGGGATTCACCCCTCCACTTT. Encoded protein: CASSPGPTGWDSPLHF. Full variable domain (rest looked up from reference TRBV5-4 and TRBJ1-6): ETGVTQSPTHLIKTRGQQVTLRCSSQSGHNTVSWYQQALGQGPQFIFQYYREEENGRGNFPPRFSGLQFPNYSSELNVNALELDDSALYLCASSPGPTGWDSPLHFGNGTRLTVT.

This clone has a single count. The rearrangement joins TRBV18 to TRBJ1-3; weak D call: TRBD1 (5 bases). The CDR3 totals 18 residues. V dropped 0 bases and J dropped 1 base, with 16 bases sitting between them. Germline V lookup: CDR1 KGHSH, CDR2 LQKENI. The CDR3 DNA reads as TGTGCCAGCTCACCACCCTCAACCGGGGGAATTTCTGGAAACACCATATATTTT. Encoded protein: CASSPPSTGGISGNTIYF.

The chain has TRBV29-1 and TRBJ2-1; 7 positions match TRBD1. The germline gives CDR1 SQVTM, CDR2 ANQGSEA. Germline trimming cut 7 bases from V and 6 bases from J; bases unmatched to any gene: 6. The CDR3 contains 12 residues. The CDR3 DNA reads as TGCAGCGCCCAGGACAGGTCCAATGAGCAGTTCTTC. It encodes CSAQDRSNEQFF.

This clone was detected once. The chain combines TRBV13 with TRBJ1-4, with TRBD1 matching 7 bases. J was trimmed by 5 bases and V by 3 bases; bases with no gene match: 3. CDR3 length: 14 amino acids. Germline V gene sequence: CDR1 PRHDT, CDR2 FYEKMQ (reference sequence). The DNA of the CDR3 is TGTGCCAGCAGCTTCGGGACAGAGAATGAAAAACTGTTTTTT. Translating gives CASSFGTENEKLFF.

The V gene is TRBV11-2, the J gene TRBJ1-4, with no clear D. CDR1 is SGHAT and CDR2 is FQNNGV in the germline V gene. Trimming removed 5 bases from V and 10 bases from J, with 14 bases in between. The CDR3 has 13 residues. The CDR3 sequence: CASSRRGIGKLFF. Written as DNA, the CDR3 is TGTGCCAGCAGCCGGCGGGGAATCGGAAAACTGTTTTTT.